These T cell receptor beta chains were read from a single sample in a study of cytomegalovirus exposure and HLA in healthy donors. Profiled with immunoSEQ multiplex PCR; TCRdb holds only in-frame clones, not every one. The data contain some 110,000 clones, about 75% of them seen just once; the ten biggest clones take up around 2.5%. The specimen was PBMCs. These receptors all stem from a man aged 35 to 55 in good health and CMV-seronegative. Both conserved end residues are part of each CDR3. D genes are given only for firm matches. A row's size may be missing; if present it is once, few, many or a size class.

V	J	D	size	DNA	CDR3
TRBV10-3	TRBJ2-5	TRBD2	.	TGTGCCATCAGTGAGGGACTAGCGGGGGGCCCGGGGGAGACCCAGTACTTC	CAISEGLAGGPGETQYF
TRBV6-1	TRBJ1-5	.	.	TGTGCCAGCAGTGAACACGGGACATTGAACAATCAGCCCCAGCATTTT	CASSEHGTLNNQPQHF
TRBV6-1	TRBJ2-5	TRBD2	.	TGTGCCAGCAACGGGGGGGAGCCAGGAGAGACCCAGTACTTC	CASNGGEPGETQYF
TRBV11-2	TRBJ1-4	.	few	TGTGCCAGCAGCCAAGTGGGGCAGGGCCCCGAAAAACTGTTTTTT	CASSQVGQGPEKLFF
TRBV5-8	TRBJ2-3	TRBD2	.	TGTGCCAGCAGCTTGGCAGGGAGGGGCACGCAGTATTTT	CASSLAGRGTQYF
TRBV2	TRBJ2-7	TRBD2	few	TGTGCCAGCAGTGAAAGGGGTAGCGGGGTCTACGAGCAGTACTTC	CASSERGSGVYEQYF
TRBV29-1	TRBJ1-2	.	few	TGCAGCGTTGGGTGGCAGTTCGATGGCTACACCTTC	CSVGWQFDGYTF
TRBV2	TRBJ2-1	.	.	TGTGCCAGCAGTGAGCGACAGAACTTCTACAATGAGCAGTTCTTC	CASSERQNFYNEQFF
TRBV5-1	TRBJ1-2	.	.	TGCGCCAGCAGCCTACACAGGATTTCTAACTATGGCTACACCTTC	CASSLHRISNYGYTF
TRBV2	TRBJ1-2	.	.	TGTGCCAGCAGTGTATCCAGGGGAAGATCGGGCTATGGCTACACCTTC	CASSVSRGRSGYGYTF
TRBV5-1	TRBJ1-4	.	.	TGCGCCAGCAGCTTGGCCTTCGGGGCAACTAATGAAAAACTGTTTTTT	CASSLAFGATNEKLFF
TRBV5-4	TRBJ2-1	.	.	TGTGCCAGCAGCTTACAGGGCGGGGGATACAATGAGCAGTTCTTC	CASSLQGGGYNEQFF
TRBV29-1	TRBJ2-3	TRBD2	.	TGCAGCGTTGTAACTATCCTAGCGGTTGTGTATTTT	CSVVTILAVVYF
TRBV19	TRBJ1-2	TRBD1	few	TGTGCCAGTAGTCCACAAGGCCGGGACAGGGCCTATGGCTACACCTTC	CASSPQGRDRAYGYTF
TRBV5-1	TRBJ2-7	TRBD2	.	TGCGCCAGCAGCTTTACTAGCGGGGGGTTGGGCTACGAGCAGTACTTC	CASSFTSGGLGYEQYF
TRBV29-1	TRBJ2-7	.	.	TGCAGCGTTGAAACCACCCGGGGGACCTACGAGCAGTACTTC	CSVETTRGTYEQYF
TRBV19	TRBJ1-3	.	.	TGTGCCAGTAGAGAACAAAGCTCTGGAAACACCATATATTTT	CASREQSSGNTIYF
TRBV7-8	TRBJ2-3	.	.	TGTGCCAGCAGCCCCGCGGGTGGGGGGGCGTCCCATACGCAGTATTTT	CASSPAGGGASHTQYF
TRBV6-1	TRBJ2-7	.	few	TGTGCCAGCAGTGAAGGGATAGCCGACTCCTACGAGCAGTACTTC	CASSEGIADSYEQYF
TRBV27	TRBJ2-1	TRBD2	.	TGTGCCAGCAGTTTTCTTGGCGGGGGATCCTACAATGAGCAGTTCTTC	CASSFLGGGSYNEQFF
TRBV5-6	TRBJ2-5	.	few	TGTGCCAGCAGCTTGATAGGGGGTCCCGGGGAGACCCAGTACTTC	CASSLIGGPGETQYF
TRBV9	TRBJ2-3	.	.	TGTGCCAGCAGCTTCCCGGGACTTGACACAGATACGCAGTATTTT	CASSFPGLDTDTQYF
TRBV19	TRBJ2-7	TRBD2	.	TGTGCCACCAGCAAGGGCGGGGGGGCATTGGACGAGCAGTACTTC	CATSKGGGALDEQYF
TRBV5-8	TRBJ2-4	.	.	TGTGCCACCTGGACAGCACTAGCCAAAAACATTCAGTACTTC	CATWTALAKNIQYF
TRBV10-3	TRBJ2-4	TRBD1	.	TGTGCCATCAGTGAGTCCGTAAGGGGGCCTGCAAACATTCAGTACTTC	CAISESVRGPANIQYF
TRBV5-1	TRBJ2-1	TRBD2	.	TGCGCCAGCAGCTTGAATCCCGGGGGGGCCCGAGAGCAGTTCTTC	CASSLNPGGAREQFF
TRBV29-1	TRBJ2-1	.	.	TGCAGCGTTGAATGGGCAGGGTCTACGTTCTTC	CSVEWAGSTFF
TRBV7-2	TRBJ2-7	TRBD2	.	TGTGCCAGCAGCTTAGCTAGCGGGGGACACCCCTCCTACGAGCAGTACTTC	CASSLASGGHPSYEQYF
TRBV6-5	TRBJ1-1	.	.	TGTGCCAGCAGGGGGGGAGGGGGCACTGAAGCTTTCTTT	CASRGGGGTEAFF
TRBV7-2	TRBJ2-1	.	.	TGTGCCAGCAGCCGGAGCGGCCCAAAGGTAAATGAGCAGTTCTTC	CASSRSGPKVNEQFF
TRBV7-2	TRBJ1-5	TRBD1	few	TGTGCCAGCAGCCCAGGGGGTTCTAGCAATCAGCCCCAGCATTTT	CASSPGGSSNQPQHF
TRBV11-3	TRBJ2-3	TRBD1	.	TGTGCCAGCAGTCCGGGACAGGGCACAGATACGCAGTATTTT	CASSPGQGTDTQYF
TRBV9	TRBJ2-3	.	.	TGTGCCAGCAGCGTAGTAGGGGGGGGCGTCGGTACGCAGTATTTT	CASSVVGGGVGTQYF
TRBV25-1	TRBJ2-3	TRBD2	.	TGTGCCAGCAGTGTCGGACTAGGCATCTTTGATACGCAGTATTTT	CASSVGLGIFDTQYF
TRBV11-2	TRBJ2-3	.	.	TGTGCCAGCACAGCGGGGTACGGGGGCACGCAGTATTTT	CASTAGYGGTQYF
TRBV15	TRBJ2-1	TRBD2	.	TGTGCCACCAGCAGAGGGACTAGCGGGGGGCGGAGCTCCTACAATGAGCAGTTCTTC	CATSRGTSGGRSSYNEQFF
TRBV5-1	TRBJ2-5	TRBD2	.	TGCGCCAGCAGATCTATCGGGGGGATCCAAGAGACCCAGTACTTC	CASRSIGGIQETQYF
TRBV7-2	TRBJ1-5	.	.	TGTGCCAGCAGCTTAGTTGGGGTCTTGGGGGCTTGGAGTCAGCCCCAGCATTTT	CASSLVGVLGAWSQPQHF
TRBV7-3	TRBJ2-3	TRBD1	.	TGTGCCAGCAGCTTTACAGGGGGCGATACGCAGTATTTT	CASSFTGGDTQYF
TRBV6-1	TRBJ2-5	TRBD1	.	TGTGCCAGCAGTACAGGGGCGGCCGTCAAGCAGTACTTC	CASSTGAAVKQYF
TRBV9	TRBJ2-2	TRBD2	.	TGTGCCAGCAGCGTAGCCAGCGGGGGGGTTACCGGGGAGCTGTTTTTT	CASSVASGGVTGELFF
TRBV7-2	TRBJ1-4	.	.	TGTGCCAGCAGCTTAGAGGCCAGGGGAACTAATGAAAAACTGTTTTTT	CASSLEARGTNEKLFF
TRBV4-1	TRBJ2-4	.	.	TGCGCCAGCAGCCAAGGTGGGGCAGGGTTCAACATTCAGTACTTC	CASSQGGAGFNIQYF
TRBV4-2	TRBJ1-5	TRBD1	.	TGTGCCAGCAGCCAAGCCTCACAGGGGGATAATCAGCCCCAGCATTTT	CASSQASQGDNQPQHF
TRBV5-1	TRBJ2-1	.	.	TGCGCCCTCCCCGTGCGGGGCGCCCACTCCTACAATGAGCAGTTCTTC	CALPVRGAHSYNEQFF
TRBV7-9	TRBJ2-7	.	few	TGTGCCAGCAGCCCCAGACAGTCCTCCTACGAGCAGTACTTC	CASSPRQSSYEQYF
TRBV7-9	TRBJ2-4	.	.	TGTGCCAGCAGCTTACAGGGTAACATTCAGTACTTC	CASSLQGNIQYF
TRBV29-1	TRBJ1-1	.	few	TGCAGCGTTGTCCCGACAGATCTGAACACTGAAGCTTTCTTT	CSVVPTDLNTEAFF
TRBV6-5	TRBJ2-5	.	few	TGTGCCAGCAGTTACTCCACGACAAGGACCCAGTACTTC	CASSYSTTRTQYF
TRBV7-2	TRBJ2-1	.	.	TGTGCCAGCAGCTTCTCTAGCGATTACTACAATGAGCAGTTCTTC	CASSFSSDYYNEQFF
TRBV9	TRBJ1-1	TRBD1	.	TGTGCCAGCAGCAAGCGGACAGGGAGGGAGAACACTGAAGCTTTCTTT	CASSKRTGRENTEAFF
TRBV5-4	TRBJ1-2	TRBD1	.	TGTGCCAGCAGACCAGGGGGAAACGCAGGAAGTAACTATGGCTACACCTTC	CASRPGGNAGSNYGYTF
TRBV7-2	TRBJ1-1	.	once	TGTGCCAGCAGCTTCTCTTCTCGGGGGGACACTGAAGCTTTCTTT	CASSFSSRGDTEAFF
TRBV2	TRBJ2-1	.	few	TGTGCCAGCAGTGTCGAACGGGGTAACTACAATGAGCAGTTCTTC	CASSVERGNYNEQFF
TRBV5-4	TRBJ2-2	TRBD2	.	TGTGCCAGCAGCTTGTATCCTAGCGGATACACCGGGGAGCTGTTTTTT	CASSLYPSGYTGELFF
TRBV27	TRBJ2-7	TRBD1	.	TGTGCCAGCAGTTTATTATCCCCCGGGACAGGGTTCTACGAGCAGTACTTC	CASSLLSPGTGFYEQYF
TRBV29-1	TRBJ1-4	.	.	TGCAGCGTTGAAGACAGGGCCTTGGGAAATGAAAAACTGTTTTTT	CSVEDRALGNEKLFF
TRBV19	TRBJ1-2	.	.	TGTGCCAGTAGTATCCTCGGCAGGGGAAACTATGGCTACACCTTC	CASSILGRGNYGYTF
TRBV5-6	TRBJ1-4	TRBD1	.	TGTGCCAGCAGCTCCGCCCGGACAGGCCTCTCAACTAATGAAAAACTGTTTTTT	CASSSARTGLSTNEKLFF
TRBV7-3	TRBJ2-5	TRBD2	.	TGTGCCAGCAGCTATCTAGCGGGGGGCCCCGGGACCCAGTACTTC	CASSYLAGGPGTQYF